The T cell receptor (beta chain) under discussion was sequenced for a study of T cells in localized non-small cell lung cancer. This CDR3 spans 14 amino acids. V gave up 2 bases and J gave up 8 bases; unmatched junction bases: 6. Germline loops: CDR1 SGHAT, CDR2 FQNNGV. Sequencing was performed with immunoSEQ multiplex PCR; in TCRdb, only in-frame clones are kept and a portion is missing. The sample holds over 20,000 clones, around 86% seen once. The receptor comes from a male donor at least 60 years old with stage II squamous cell lung carcinoma. The V call is TRBV11-2, the J call TRBJ2-4, with 7 bases matching TRBD2. The specimen comprised peripheral blood, sampled before any cancer treatment. The CDR3 nucleotides read TGTGCCAGCAGCTTATTGGGGAGGGTGGACATTCAGTACTTC. Translated: CASSLLGRVDIQYF.